This TCR beta chain was identified during a study of CD8+ T cells in alopecia areata. Study-wide background: Those patients who were treated received oral tofacitinib, which was given at 5 to 10 mg twice daily for moderate-to-severe alopecia areata.

Isolated RNA was reverse transcribed into cDNA used as the sequencing template. TCRdb keeps only in-frame clones here, not all; method: immunoSEQ multiplex PCR. The data contain some 170,000 clones, 67% of them singletons. The ends were cut back, 4 bases at V and 0 bases at J, with 4 bases in the middle. The germline gives CDR1 SGHRS, CDR2 YFSETQ. CDR3 length equals 12 residues. The sample consisted of CD8+ T cells sorted from blood, taken at week 0. The V and J genes are TRBV5-1 and TRBJ1-1, with D hard to call. This TCR was sampled from a human donor with alopecia areata. CDR3 nucleotides: TGCGCCAGCAGCAATTTGAACACTGAAGCTTTCTTT. Translating it yields CASSNLNTEAFF.